This T cell receptor (beta chain) was sequenced in a study of cytomegalovirus exposure and HLA in healthy donors. Whole-study context: Of roughly 400 genotyped donors, about 80% clustered with self-reported Caucasian donors. General study results and limits: Donors belonging to an Asian-associated ancestry cluster reportedly showed fewer N-insertions in productive TCRs than the approximately 690-donor mean, according to what a later analysis found. Later examination showed HLA-associated TCR beta chains had greater clonal expansion than equally common others.

Use of 60 Vbeta and 13 Jbeta primers characterized the PCR. Assay used: immunoSEQ multiplex PCR; TCRdb lists only in-frame clones, some missing. The sample lists a few hundred thousand clones, about 74% occurring once. Germline V lookup: CDR1 SGHTS, CDR2 YDEGEE. The CDR3 consists of 14 residues. The junction had 3 bases not matched to a gene; V was cut back by 3 bases and J by 4 bases. With regard to this clone: Its specificity is unknown.

The source is a man aged 35 to 55 in good health and CMV-seronegative. V gene TRBV5-8 combines with J gene TRBJ1-1; 10 bases agree with TRBD1. Sample: PBMCs. The CDR3 bases are TGTGCCAGCAGCTGGGGACAGGGGATCACTGAAGCTTTCTTT. Translating gives CASSWGQGITEAFF. Based on the CDR3 plus reference TRBV5-8 and TRBJ1-1, the full variable domain is EAGVTQSPTHLIKTRGQQATLRCSPISGHTSVYWYQQALGLGLQFLLWYDEGEERNRGNFPPRFSGRQFPNYSSELNVNALELEDSALYLCASSWGQGITEAFFGQGTRLTVV.